These T cell receptor beta chains were read from a single sample in a study of human T cells and chemical hapten exposure. In TCRdb, the RACE reads were re-called with MiXCR into one record per CDR3 protein. This sample yields tens of thousands of distinct CDR3 sequences, of which around a tenth are seen a single time; roughly 1.5% belongs to the top ten. Specimen: whole blood, collected in connection with sensitization to the hapten diphenylcyclopropenone (DPC). These receptors all come from a man between 18 and 35 years old with alopecia areata. Some clones in this sample may be carry-over from other donors' samples. Both conserved end residues are part of each CDR3. The order of the fields is D gene, V gene, clone size, J gene, CDR3 protein, CDR3 DNA. A D gene is named only where the DNA matches it firmly. A row's size may be missing; if present it is once, few, many or a size class.

NA,TRBV2,NA,TRBJ2-7,CASFFDVGEQYF,TGTGCCAGCTTTTTTGATGTCGGCGAGCAGTACTTC
TRBD1,TRBV19,many,TRBJ1-5,CASRKGQGGQPQHF,TGTGCCAGTAGGAAGGGACAGGGGGGTCAGCCCCAGCATTTT
NA,TRBV7-6,many,TRBJ2-7,CASSHGPVTYEQYF,TGTGCCAGCAGCCACGGACCGGTTACCTACGAGCAGTACTTC
TRBD2,TRBV7-9,NA,TRBJ2-3,CASSLRTSGGSTDTQYF,TGTGCCAGCAGCTTGAGGACTAGCGGGGGTAGCACAGATACGCAGTATTTT
TRBD1,TRBV4-3,few,TRBJ1-4,CASSQDRGISEKLFF,TGCGCCAGCAGCCAAGACAGGGGGATATCCGAAAAACTGTTTTTT
NA,TRBV29-1,NA,TRBJ1-2,CSVEDSGTYTF,TGCAGCGTTGAAGATTCAGGGACCTACACCTTC
NA,TRBV12-3/TRBV12-4,many,TRBJ2-3,CASSIGGATDTQYF,TGTGCCAGCAGTATTGGAGGGGCCACAGATACGCAGTATTTT
NA,TRBV4-2,NA,TRBJ2-1,CASSFQGYNEQFF,TGTGCCAGCAGCTTCCAGGGTTACAATGAGCAGTTCTTC
NA,TRBV25-1,many,TRBJ1-2,CASSEYPQQGYTF,TGTGCCAGCAGTGAATACCCCCAGCAAGGCTACACCTTC
NA,TRBV7-2,NA,TRBJ2-7,CASSLQKIYSYEQYF,TGTGCCAGCAGCCTCCAAAAGATTTACTCCTACGAGCAGTACTTC